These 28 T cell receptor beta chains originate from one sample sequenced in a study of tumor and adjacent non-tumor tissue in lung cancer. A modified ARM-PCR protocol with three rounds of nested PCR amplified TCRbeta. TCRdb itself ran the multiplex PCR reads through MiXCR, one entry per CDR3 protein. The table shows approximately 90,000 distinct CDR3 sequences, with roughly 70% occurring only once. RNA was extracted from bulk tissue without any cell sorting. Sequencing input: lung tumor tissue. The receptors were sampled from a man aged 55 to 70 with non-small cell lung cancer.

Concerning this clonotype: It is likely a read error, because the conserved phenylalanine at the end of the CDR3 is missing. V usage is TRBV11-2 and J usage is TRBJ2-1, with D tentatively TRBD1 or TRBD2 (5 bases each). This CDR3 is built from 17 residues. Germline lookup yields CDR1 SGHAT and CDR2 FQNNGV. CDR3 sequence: CASSLVGELPCRGEQFL. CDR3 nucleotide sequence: TGTGCCAGCAGTTTAGTGGGGGAACTGCCTTGCCGAGGGGAGCAGTTCTTA.

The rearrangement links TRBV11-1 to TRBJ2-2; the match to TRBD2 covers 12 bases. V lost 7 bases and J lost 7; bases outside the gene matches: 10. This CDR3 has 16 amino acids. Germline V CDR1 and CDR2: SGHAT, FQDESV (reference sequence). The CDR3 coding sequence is TGTGCCAGCACCATTGTGACTAGCGGGAGCAACGGGGAGCTGTTTTTT. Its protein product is CASTIVTSGSNGELFF.

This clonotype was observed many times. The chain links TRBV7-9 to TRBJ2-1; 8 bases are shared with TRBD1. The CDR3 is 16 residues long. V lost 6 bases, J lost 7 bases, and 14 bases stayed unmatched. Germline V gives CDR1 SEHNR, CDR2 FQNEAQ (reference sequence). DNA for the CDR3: TGTGCCAGCAGTCCTACCAGTGGACAGGGTAAGAATGAGCAGTTCTTC. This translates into CASSPTSGQGKNEQFF. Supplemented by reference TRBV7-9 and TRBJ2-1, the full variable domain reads DTGVSQNPRHKITKRGQNVTFRCDPISEHNRLYWYRQTLGQGPEFLTYFQNEAQLEKSRLLSDRFSAERPKGSFSTLEIQRTEQGDSAMYLCASSPTSGQGKNEQFFGPGTRLTVL.

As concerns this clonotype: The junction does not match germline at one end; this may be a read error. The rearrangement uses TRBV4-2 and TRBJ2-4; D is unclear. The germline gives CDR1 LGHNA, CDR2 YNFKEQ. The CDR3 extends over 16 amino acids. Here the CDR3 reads CASSQDAVPPANIHNF. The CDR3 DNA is TGTGCCAGCAGCCAAGATGCGGTTCCCCCAGCGAACATTCATAACTTC.

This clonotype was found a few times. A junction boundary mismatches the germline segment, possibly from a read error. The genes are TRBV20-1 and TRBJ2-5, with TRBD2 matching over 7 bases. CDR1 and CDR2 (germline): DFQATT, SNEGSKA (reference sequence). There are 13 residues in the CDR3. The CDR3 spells CTASGRALETQYF. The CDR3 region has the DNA TGCACTGCTAGTGGGAGGGCCTTGGAGACCCAGTACTTC.

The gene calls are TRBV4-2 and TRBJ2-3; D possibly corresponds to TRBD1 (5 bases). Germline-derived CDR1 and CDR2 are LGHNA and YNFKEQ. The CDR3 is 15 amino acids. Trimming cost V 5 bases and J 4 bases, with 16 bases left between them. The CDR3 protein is CASSSATVSPDTQYF. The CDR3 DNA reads TGTGCCAGCAGCTCCGCGACAGTCAGCCCAGATACGCAGTATTTT.

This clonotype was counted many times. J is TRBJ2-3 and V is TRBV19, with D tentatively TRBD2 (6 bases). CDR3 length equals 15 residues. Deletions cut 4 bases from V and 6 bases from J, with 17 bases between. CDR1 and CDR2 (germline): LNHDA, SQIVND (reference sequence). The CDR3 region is CASSNDGGTFDTQYF. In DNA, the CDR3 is TGTGCCAGTAGTAACGACGGGGGTACTTTCGATACGCAGTATTTT.

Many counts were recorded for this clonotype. The CDR3 loop reads CASAQGWVRRGELFF. The CDR3 region has the DNA TGTGCTAGTGCCCAGGGGTGGGTCCGGCGCGGGGAGCTGTTTTTT. The chain is built from TRBV12-5 and TRBJ2-2; D may be TRBD1 (6 bases). The CDR3 sequence is 15 residues long. V shed 7 bases and J shed 7 bases, with 19 bases lying between them. Germline V lookup: CDR1 LGHNT, CDR2 FRNRAP.

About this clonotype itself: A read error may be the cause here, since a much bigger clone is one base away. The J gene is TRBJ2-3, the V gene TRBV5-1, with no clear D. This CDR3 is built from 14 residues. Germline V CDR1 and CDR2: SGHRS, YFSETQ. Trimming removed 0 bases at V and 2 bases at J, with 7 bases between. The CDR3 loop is CASSLAYLTDTQYF. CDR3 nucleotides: TGCGCCAGCAGCTTGGCCTACCTCACAGATACGCAGTATTTT.

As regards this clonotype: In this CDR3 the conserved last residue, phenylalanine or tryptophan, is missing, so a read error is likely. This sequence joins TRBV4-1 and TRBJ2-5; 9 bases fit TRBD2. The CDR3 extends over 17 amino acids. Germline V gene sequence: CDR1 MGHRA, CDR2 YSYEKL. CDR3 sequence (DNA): TGCACCAGCAGCCAAGACTGGCGGGAGGGACTCCAAGAGACCCAGTACTTA. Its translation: CTSSQDWREGLQETQYL.

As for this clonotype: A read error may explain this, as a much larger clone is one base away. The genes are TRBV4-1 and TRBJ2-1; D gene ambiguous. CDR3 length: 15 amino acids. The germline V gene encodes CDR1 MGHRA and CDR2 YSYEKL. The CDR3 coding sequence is TGCGCCAGCAGCCAGAGGTCCAGCTCCTACTATGAGCAGTCCTTC. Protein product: CASSQRSSSYYEQSF.

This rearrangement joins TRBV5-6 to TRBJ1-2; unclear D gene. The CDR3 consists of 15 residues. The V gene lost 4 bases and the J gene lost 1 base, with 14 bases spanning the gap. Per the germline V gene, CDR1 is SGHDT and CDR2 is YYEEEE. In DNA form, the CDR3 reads TGTGCCAGCAGCCCGGCGGTGGCCCTTAACTATGGCTACACCTTC. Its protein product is CASSPAVALNYGYTF. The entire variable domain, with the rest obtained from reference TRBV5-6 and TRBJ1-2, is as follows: DAGVTQSPTHLIKTRGQQVTLRCSPKSGHDTVSWYQQALGQGPQFIFQYYEEEERQRGNFPDRFSGHQFPNYSSELNVNALLLGDSALYLCASSPAVALNYGYTFGSGTRLTVV.

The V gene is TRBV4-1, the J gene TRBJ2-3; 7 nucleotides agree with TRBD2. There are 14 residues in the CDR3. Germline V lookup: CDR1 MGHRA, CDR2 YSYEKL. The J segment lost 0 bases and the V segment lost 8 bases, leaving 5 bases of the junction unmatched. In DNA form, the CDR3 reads TGCGCCAGCGCGGAGCGGGACAGCACAGATACGCAGTATTTT. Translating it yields CASAERDSTDTQYF.

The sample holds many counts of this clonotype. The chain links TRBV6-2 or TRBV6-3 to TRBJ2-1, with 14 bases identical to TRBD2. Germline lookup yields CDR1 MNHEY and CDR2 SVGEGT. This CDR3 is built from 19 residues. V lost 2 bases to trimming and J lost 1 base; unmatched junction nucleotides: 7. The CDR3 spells CASSYAGTSGSQSYNEQFF. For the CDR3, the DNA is TGTGCCAGCAGTTACGCCGGGACTAGCGGGAGTCAGTCCTACAATGAGCAGTTCTTC.

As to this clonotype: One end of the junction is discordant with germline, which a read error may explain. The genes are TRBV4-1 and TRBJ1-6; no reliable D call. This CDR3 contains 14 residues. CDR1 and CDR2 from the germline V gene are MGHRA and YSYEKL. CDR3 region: CTSSQDGPQSPIHF. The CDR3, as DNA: TGCACCAGCAGCCAAGATGGGCCGCAATCACCCATCCACTTT.

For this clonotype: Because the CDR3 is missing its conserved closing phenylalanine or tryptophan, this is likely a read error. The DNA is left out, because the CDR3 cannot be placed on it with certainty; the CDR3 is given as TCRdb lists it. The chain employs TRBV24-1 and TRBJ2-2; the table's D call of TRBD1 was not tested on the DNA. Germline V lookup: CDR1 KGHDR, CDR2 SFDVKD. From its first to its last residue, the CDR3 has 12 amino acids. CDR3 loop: CATGQDTGELLS.

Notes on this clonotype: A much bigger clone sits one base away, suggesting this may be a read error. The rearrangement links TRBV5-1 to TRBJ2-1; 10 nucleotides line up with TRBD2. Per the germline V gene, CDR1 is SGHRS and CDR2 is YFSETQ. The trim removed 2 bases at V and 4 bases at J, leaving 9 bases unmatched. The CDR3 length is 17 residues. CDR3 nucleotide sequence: TGCGCCAGCAGCTTCGGGACTAGCGCGATGTTTTACAATGAGCAGTTCTTC. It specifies CASSFGTSAMFYNEQFF.

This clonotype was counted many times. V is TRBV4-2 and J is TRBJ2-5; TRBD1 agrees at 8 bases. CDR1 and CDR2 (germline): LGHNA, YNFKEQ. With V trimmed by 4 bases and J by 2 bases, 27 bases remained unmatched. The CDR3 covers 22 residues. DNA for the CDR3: TGTGCCAGCAGCCCCCAAGCCACGCAGGGGGCGGATGGGCTAGCATTACAAGAGACCCAGTACTTC. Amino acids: CASSPQATQGADGLALQETQYF.

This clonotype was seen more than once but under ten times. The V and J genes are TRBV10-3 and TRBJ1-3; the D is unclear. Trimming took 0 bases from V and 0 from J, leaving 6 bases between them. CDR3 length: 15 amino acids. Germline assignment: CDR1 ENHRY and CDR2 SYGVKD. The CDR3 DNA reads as TGTGCCATCAGTGAGTCCCCGGACTCTGGAAACACCATATATTTT. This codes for CAISESPDSGNTIYF.

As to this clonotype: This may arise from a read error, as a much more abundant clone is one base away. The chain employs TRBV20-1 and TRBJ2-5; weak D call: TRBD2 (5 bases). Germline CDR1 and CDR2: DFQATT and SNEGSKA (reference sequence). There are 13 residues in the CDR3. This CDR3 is CIATGLNQETQYF. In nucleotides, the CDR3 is TGCATTGCTACCGGACTTAACCAAGAGACCCAGTACTTC.

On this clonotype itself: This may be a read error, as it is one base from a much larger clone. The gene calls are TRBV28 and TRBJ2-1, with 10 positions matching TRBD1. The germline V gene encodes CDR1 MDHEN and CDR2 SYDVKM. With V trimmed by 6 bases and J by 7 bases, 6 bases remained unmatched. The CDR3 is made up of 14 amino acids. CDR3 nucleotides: TGTGCCAGCAGAATGACAGGGGGCGGGAATGAGCAGTTCTTC. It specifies CASRMTGGGNEQFF.

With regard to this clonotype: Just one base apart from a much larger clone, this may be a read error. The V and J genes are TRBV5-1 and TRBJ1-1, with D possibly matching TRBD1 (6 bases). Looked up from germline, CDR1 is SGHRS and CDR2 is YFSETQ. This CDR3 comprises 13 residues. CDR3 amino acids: CTSSIQGITEAFF. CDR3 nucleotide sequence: TGCACCAGCAGCATCCAGGGGATTACTGAAGCTTTCTTT.

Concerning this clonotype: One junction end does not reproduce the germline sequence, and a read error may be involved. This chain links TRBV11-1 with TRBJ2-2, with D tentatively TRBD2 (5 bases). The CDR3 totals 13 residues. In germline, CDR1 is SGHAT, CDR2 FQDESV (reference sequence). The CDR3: CDSSFEMTGELFF. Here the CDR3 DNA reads TGTGACAGCAGCTTTGAGATGACCGGGGAGTTGTTTTTT.

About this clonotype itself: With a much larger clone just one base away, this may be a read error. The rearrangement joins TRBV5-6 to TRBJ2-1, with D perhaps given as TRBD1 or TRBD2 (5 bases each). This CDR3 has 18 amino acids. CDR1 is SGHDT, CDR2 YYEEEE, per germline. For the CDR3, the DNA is TGTACCAGCAGCTTGGAGTTGTTGGGGACGTCGACCTACAATGAGCAGTTCTTC. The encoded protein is CTSSLELLGTSTYNEQFF.

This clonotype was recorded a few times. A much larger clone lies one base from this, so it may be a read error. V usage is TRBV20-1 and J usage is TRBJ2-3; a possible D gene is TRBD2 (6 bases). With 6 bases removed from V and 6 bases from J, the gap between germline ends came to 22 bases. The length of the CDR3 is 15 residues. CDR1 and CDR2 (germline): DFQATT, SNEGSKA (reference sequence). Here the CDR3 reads CSAAPGGSRGDTQYF. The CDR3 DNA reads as TGCAGTGCCGCCCCTGGGGGAAGTCGGGGGGATACGCAGTATTTT.

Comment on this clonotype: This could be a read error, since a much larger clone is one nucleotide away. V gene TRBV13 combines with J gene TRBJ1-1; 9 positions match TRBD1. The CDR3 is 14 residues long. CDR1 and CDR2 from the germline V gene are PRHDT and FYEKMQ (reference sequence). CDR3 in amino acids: CASSRGQGNSEAFF. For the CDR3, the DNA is TGTGCCAGCAGCAGAGGACAGGGGAACTCTGAAGCTTTCTTT.

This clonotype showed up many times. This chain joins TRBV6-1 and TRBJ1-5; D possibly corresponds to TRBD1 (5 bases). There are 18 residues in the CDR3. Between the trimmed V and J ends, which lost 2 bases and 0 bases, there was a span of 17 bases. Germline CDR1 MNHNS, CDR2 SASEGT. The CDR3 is CASSESPGFLDSNQPQHF. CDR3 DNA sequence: TGTGCCAGCAGTGAAAGCCCAGGGTTCCTCGATAGCAATCAGCCCCAGCATTTT.

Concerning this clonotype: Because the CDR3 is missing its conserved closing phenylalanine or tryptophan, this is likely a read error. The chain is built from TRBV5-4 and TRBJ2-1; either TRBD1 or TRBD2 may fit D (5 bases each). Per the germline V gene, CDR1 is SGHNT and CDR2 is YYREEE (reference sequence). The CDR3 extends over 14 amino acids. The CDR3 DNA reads TGTGCGAGCAGCTTGGTCGGGACCAACAATGAGCAGTTCTTA. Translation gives CASSLVGTNNEQFL.